Presented here are 12 T cell receptor beta chains from one specimen sequenced in a study of T cells in Graves' hyperthyroidism and ophthalmopathy. Template material for amplifying TCR beta CDR3 regions consisted of RNA transcripts. The HTBI primer set was used in a first-round RT-PCR of the TCR CDR3. TCRdb ran MiXCR on the multiplex PCR reads and lists one entry per CDR3 protein. The repertoire holds hundreds of thousands of distinct CDR3 sequences, with roughly 20% as singletons. The specimen was blood. Every receptor here comes from a man aged 25 to 45 with Graves' ophthalmopathy.

The chain is built from TRBV4-1 and TRBJ1-5; D not certain. CDR3 length equals 16 residues. Looked up from germline, CDR1 is MGHRA and CDR2 is YSYEKL. Trimming took off 0 bases at V and 6 bases at J, with 15 bases between the two ends. The CDR3 region has the DNA TGCGCCAGCAGCCAAGATAGAAACCTGCTCGGTCAGCCCCAGCATTTT. It is translated as CASSQDRNLLGQPQHF.

A few counts support this clonotype. The chain has TRBV11-2 and TRBJ2-1; D gene uncertain. V was cut by 5 bases and J by 5 bases, with 10 bases left in between. Germline CDR1 SGHAT, CDR2 FQNNGV. The CDR3 is 13 residues long. The CDR3 loop reads CASSPGFNNEQFF. CDR3 sequence (DNA): TGTGCCAGCAGCCCAGGTTTCAACAATGAGCAGTTCTTC.

The CDR3 sequence is CASSGTGTEKAFF. The CDR3 coding sequence is TGTGCCAGCAGCGGAACCGGGACTGAGAAAGCTTTCTTT. The chain links TRBV9 to TRBJ1-1; D perhaps matches TRBD1 (5 bases). Trimming removed 3 bases from V and 9 bases from J, with 15 bases in between. The V gene's germline CDR1 is SGDLS and CDR2 YYNGEE. This CDR3 has 13 residues.

Only a few counts were recorded for this clonotype. The chain has TRBV3-1 and TRBJ2-7, with D uncertain. The germline gives CDR1 LGHDT, CDR2 YNNKEL (reference sequence). The CDR3 spans 15 residues. V was clipped by 1 base and J by 0 bases, with 10 bases between them. The CDR3 DNA is TGTGCCAGCAGCCAAGTTGTAGTGGGCTCCTACGAGCAGTACTTC. Translated: CASSQVVVGSYEQYF.

This clonotype was observed many times. The chain links TRBV5-8 to TRBJ1-5; D is undetermined. The V and J ends lost 3 bases and 5 bases respectively, with 9 bases between them. In germline, CDR1 is SGHTS, CDR2 YDEGEE. This CDR3 has 13 amino acids. The CDR3 coding sequence is TGTGCCAGCAGCTACGGGAGGGATCAGCCCCAGCATTTT. It is translated as CASSYGRDQPQHF. Based on the CDR3 plus reference TRBV5-8 and TRBJ1-5, the full variable domain is EAGVTQSPTHLIKTRGQQATLRCSPISGHTSVYWYQQALGLGLQFLLWYDEGEERNRGNFPPRFSGRQFPNYSSELNVNALELEDSALYLCASSYGRDQPQHFGDGTRLSIL.

The sample holds many counts of this clonotype. V gene TRBV11-2 combines with J gene TRBJ2-1, with 10 bases aligning to TRBD2. The ends lost 1 base at V and 8 bases at J; junction bases unmatched: 11. In germline, CDR1 is SGHAT, CDR2 FQNNGV. The CDR3 extends over 17 amino acids. The CDR3 is CASSLALLAGARYEQFF. CDR3 nucleotide sequence: TGTGCCAGCAGCTTAGCTCTTCTAGCGGGAGCTCGGTATGAGCAGTTCTTC.

V is TRBV18 and J is TRBJ2-7; 9 nucleotides align to TRBD1. Germline CDR1 KGHSH, CDR2 LQKENI. V gave up 4 bases and J gave up 3 bases; unmatched junction bases: 4. This CDR3 has 14 residues. Written as DNA, the CDR3 is TGTGCCAGCTCACGAACGGGACAGGGCTACGAGCAGTACTTC. Its translation: CASSRTGQGYEQYF.

This clonotype was observed a handful of times. The chain recombines TRBV12-5 with TRBJ2-1; TRBD2 aligns across 11 bases. This CDR3 has 18 residues. In germline, CDR1 is LGHNT, CDR2 FRNRAP. The J segment lost 4 bases and the V segment lost 2 bases, leaving 10 bases of the junction unmatched. The CDR3 region is CASGLSVAGGPGYNEQFF. The CDR3 nucleotides are TGTGCTAGTGGTTTGAGTGTAGCGGGAGGGCCGGGTTACAATGAGCAGTTCTTC.

This clonotype appeared a few times. The chain couples TRBV6-5 to TRBJ2-2; D may be TRBD2 (6 bases). CDR3 length: 15 amino acids. Germline CDR1 MNHEY, CDR2 SVGAGI. The V end lost 0 bases, the J end lost 8 bases, and 13 bases lay between the germline ends. The CDR3 DNA reads TGTGCCAGCAGTTACTCGATCGGGGGTGGGGGGGAGCTGTTTTTT. The encoded protein is CASSYSIGGGGELFF.

There are many counts of this clonotype. The chain carries TRBV7-8 and TRBJ2-7; D might be TRBD2 (6 bases). The ends were cut back, 5 bases at V and 2 bases at J, with 10 bases in the middle. Germline loops: CDR1 SGHVS, CDR2 FQNEAQ. The CDR3 extends over 13 amino acids. The CDR3 loop is CASSGGTAYEQYF. The CDR3 DNA reads as TGTGCCAGCAGCGGCGGGACGGCCTACGAGCAGTACTTC.

V gene TRBV20-1 combines with J gene TRBJ2-3; 11 nucleotides agree with TRBD2. V lost 2 bases and J lost 2; bases outside the gene matches: 3. This CDR3 has 15 residues. Germline CDR1 reads DFQATT; CDR2 reads SNEGSKA (reference sequence). This chain's CDR3 is CSARLTSGITDTQYF. For the CDR3, the DNA is TGCAGTGCTAGACTGACTAGCGGGATCACAGATACGCAGTATTTT.

The V and J genes are TRBV27 and TRBJ1-5; no reliable D call. V was trimmed by 6 bases and J by 0 bases, leaving 9 bases between them. The CDR3 has 14 amino acids. Germline-derived CDR1 and CDR2 are MNHEY and SMNVEV (reference sequence). CDR3 sequence reads: CASSLGISNQPQHF. CDR3 nucleotides: TGTGCCAGCAGCCTGGGGATTAGCAATCAGCCCCAGCATTTT.